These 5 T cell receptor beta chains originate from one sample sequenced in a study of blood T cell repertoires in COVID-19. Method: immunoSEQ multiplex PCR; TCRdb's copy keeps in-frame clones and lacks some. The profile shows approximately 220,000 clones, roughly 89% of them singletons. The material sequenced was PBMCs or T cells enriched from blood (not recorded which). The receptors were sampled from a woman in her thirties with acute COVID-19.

The CDR3 loop is CASRGGLAGYEQYF. CDR3 DNA: TGTGCCAGCCGGGGGGGACTAGCGGGATACGAGCAGTACTTC. The gene calls are TRBV2 and TRBJ2-7, with 13 bases matching TRBD2. The length of the CDR3 is 14 residues. Germline assignment: CDR1 SNHLY and CDR2 FYNNEI. V lost 8 bases, J lost 4 bases, and 5 bases stayed unmatched.

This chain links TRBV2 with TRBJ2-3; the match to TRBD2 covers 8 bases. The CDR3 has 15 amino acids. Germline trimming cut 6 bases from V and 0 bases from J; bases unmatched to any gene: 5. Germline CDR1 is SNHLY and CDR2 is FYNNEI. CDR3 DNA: TGTGCCAGCAGAGCCACTAGCGGTAGCACAGATACGCAGTATTTT. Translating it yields CASRATSGSTDTQYF.

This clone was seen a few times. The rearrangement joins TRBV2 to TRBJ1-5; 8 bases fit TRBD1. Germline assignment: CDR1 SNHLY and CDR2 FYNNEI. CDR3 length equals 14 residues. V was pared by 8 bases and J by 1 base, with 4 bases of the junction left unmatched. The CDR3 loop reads CASQGAMSNQPQHF. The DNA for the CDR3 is TGTGCCAGCCAGGGGGCGATGAGCAATCAGCCCCAGCATTTT.

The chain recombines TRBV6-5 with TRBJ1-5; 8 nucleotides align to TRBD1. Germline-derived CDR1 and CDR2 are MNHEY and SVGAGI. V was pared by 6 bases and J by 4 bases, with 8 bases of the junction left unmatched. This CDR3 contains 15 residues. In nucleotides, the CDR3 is TGTGCCAGCAGCTTGGACAGGGTCGGTAATCAGCCCCAGCATTTT. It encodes CASSLDRVGNQPQHF.

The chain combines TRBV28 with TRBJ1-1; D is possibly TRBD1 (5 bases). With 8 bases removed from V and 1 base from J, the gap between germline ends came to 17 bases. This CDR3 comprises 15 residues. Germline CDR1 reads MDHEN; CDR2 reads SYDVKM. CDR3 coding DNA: TGTGCCAGCGATCCGACCCAGGGCGCGAACACTGAAGCTTTCTTT. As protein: CASDPTQGANTEAFF.